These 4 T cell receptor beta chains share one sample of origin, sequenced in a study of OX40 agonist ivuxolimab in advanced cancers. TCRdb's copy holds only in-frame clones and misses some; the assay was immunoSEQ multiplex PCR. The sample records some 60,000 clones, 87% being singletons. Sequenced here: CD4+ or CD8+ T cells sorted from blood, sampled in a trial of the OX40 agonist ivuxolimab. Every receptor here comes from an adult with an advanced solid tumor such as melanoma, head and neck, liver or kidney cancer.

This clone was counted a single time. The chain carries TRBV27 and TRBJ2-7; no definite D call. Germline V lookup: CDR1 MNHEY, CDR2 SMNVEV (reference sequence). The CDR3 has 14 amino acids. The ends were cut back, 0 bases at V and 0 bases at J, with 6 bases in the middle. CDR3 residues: CASSLSPNSYEQYF. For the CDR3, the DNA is TGTGCCAGCAGTTTATCCCCCAACTCCTACGAGCAGTACTTC.

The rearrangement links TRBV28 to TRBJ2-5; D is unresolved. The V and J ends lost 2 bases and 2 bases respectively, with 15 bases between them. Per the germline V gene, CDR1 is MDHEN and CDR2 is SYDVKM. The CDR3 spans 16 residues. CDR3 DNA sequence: TGTGCCAGCAGTTTAAGGGTCGGGCCGAAACAAGAGACCCAGTACTTC. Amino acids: CASSLRVGPKQETQYF.

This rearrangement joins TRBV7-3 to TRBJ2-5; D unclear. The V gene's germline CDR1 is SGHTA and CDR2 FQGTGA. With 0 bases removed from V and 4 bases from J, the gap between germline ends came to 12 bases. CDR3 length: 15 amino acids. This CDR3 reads CASSLTSAGAETQYF. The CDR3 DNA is TGTGCCAGCAGCTTAACGTCGGCAGGTGCAGAGACCCAGTACTTC.

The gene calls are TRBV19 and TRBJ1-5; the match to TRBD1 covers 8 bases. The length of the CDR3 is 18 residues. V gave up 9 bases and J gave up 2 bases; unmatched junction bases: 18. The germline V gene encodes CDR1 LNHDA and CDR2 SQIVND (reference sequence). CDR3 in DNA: TGTGCCAGCACCCCCCTAAGCAGGGGGCTTTTAGGCAATCAGCCCCAGCATTTT. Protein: CASTPLSRGLLGNQPQHF.